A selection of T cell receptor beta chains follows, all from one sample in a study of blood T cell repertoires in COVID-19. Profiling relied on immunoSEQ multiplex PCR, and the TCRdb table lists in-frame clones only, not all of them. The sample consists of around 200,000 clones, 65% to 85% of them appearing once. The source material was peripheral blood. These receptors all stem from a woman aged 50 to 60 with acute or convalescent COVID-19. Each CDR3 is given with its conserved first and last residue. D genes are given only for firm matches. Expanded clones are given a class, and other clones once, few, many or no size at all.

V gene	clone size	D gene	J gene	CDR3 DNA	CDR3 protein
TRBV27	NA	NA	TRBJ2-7	TGTGCCAGCACATTGCAGGGCCTCGTCGGAAAGCAGTACTTC	CASTLQGLVGKQYF
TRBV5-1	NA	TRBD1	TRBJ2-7	TGCGCCAGCAGCCGGCGGGGACAGGGCTACGAGCAGTACTTC	CASSRRGQGYEQYF
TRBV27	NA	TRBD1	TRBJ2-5	TGTGCCAGCAGTCCCGACAGGGGAGCGGGGACCCAGTACTTC	CASSPDRGAGTQYF
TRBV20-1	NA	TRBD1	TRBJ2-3	TGCAGTGCTAGTCCCCATGGACAGGGCACAGATACGCAGTATTTT	CSASPHGQGTDTQYF
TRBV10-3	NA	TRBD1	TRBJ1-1	TGTGCCATAGCCGGGACAGGGGACACTGAAGCTTTCTTT	CAIAGTGDTEAFF
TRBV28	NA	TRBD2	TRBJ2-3	TGTGCCAGCAGGTTAGCGGGGCTGAGCACAGATACGCAGTATTTT	CASRLAGLSTDTQYF
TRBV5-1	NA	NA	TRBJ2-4	TGCGCCAGCAGCAGTGGTACGGTAGCCAAAAACATTCAGTACTTC	CASSSGTVAKNIQYF
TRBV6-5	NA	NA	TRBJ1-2	TGTGCCAGCGCCAAACAGGGTGGTGGGTATGGCTACACCTTC	CASAKQGGGYGYTF
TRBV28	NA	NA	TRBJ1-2	TGTGCCAGCAGTTTCGTAAGTGACTCTAACTATGGCTACACCTTC	CASSFVSDSNYGYTF
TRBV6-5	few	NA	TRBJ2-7	TGTGCCAGCAGCCCGCTGCCCGGGAGCTCCTACGAGCAGTACTTC	CASSPLPGSSYEQYF
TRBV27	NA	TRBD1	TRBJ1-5	TGTGCCAGCAGTTTACGACAGGGACAGCCCCAGCATTTT	CASSLRQGQPQHF
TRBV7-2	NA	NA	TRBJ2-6	TGTGCCAGCAGCTTTAGTGTATCTGGGGCCAACGTCCTGACTTTC	CASSFSVSGANVLTF
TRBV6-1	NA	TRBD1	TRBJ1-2	TGTGCCAGCAGTGAAGGGGACAGAGATGGCTACACCTTC	CASSEGDRDGYTF
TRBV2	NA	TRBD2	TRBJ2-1	TGTGCCAGCAGGGCTACTAGCGGCTCCTACAATGAGCAGTTCTTC	CASRATSGSYNEQFF
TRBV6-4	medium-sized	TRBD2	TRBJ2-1	TGTGCCAGCAGTGTCCTAGCGGGATACAATGAGCAGTTCTTC	CASSVLAGYNEQFF
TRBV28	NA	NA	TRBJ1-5	TGTGCCAGCAGTTTATGGCACCCAGGGCAGCCCCAGCATTTT	CASSLWHPGQPQHF
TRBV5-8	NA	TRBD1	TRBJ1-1	TGTGCCAGCAGTCTAACCGGACAGGGGAACACTGAAGCTTTCTTT	CASSLTGQGNTEAFF
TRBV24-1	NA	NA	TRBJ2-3	TGTGCCACCAGTGATTTGCATGGGCAGGGCTCGGCAGATACGCAGTATTTT	CATSDLHGQGSADTQYF
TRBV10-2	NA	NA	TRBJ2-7	TGCGCCAGCAGTGAGTCAAGCCCGAGCCGGTACGAGCAGTACTTC	CASSESSPSRYEQYF
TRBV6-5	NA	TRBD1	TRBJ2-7	TGTGCCAGCAGGTCGGGACAGGCGGTGCCGTACGAGCAGTACTTC	CASRSGQAVPYEQYF
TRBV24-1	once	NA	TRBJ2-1	TGTGCCACCAGTGGTGGGAGCCTTTGGAATGAGCAGTTCTTC	CATSGGSLWNEQFF
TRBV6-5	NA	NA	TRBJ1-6	TGTGCCAGCAAACATTACCAAAATTCACCCCTCCACTTT	CASKHYQNSPLHF
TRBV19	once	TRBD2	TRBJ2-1	TGTGCCAGTAGTACCGGGACTAGGGGGTTCAATGAGCAGTTCTTC	CASSTGTRGFNEQFF
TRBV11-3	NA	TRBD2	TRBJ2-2	TGTGCCAGCAGCTTAGATCGGGGAGGGAGCACCGGGGAGCTGTTTTTT	CASSLDRGGSTGELFF
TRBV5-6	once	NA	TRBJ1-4	TGTGCCAGCAGCCCGAATGGGGGCGTGCATGAAAAACTGTTTTTT	CASSPNGGVHEKLFF
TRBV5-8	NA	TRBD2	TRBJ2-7	TGTGCCAGCAGCTTGGCCCCAGGGCGGGGGTACGAGCAGTACTTC	CASSLAPGRGYEQYF
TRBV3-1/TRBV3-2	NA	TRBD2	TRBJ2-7	TGTGCCAGCAGCCGGGGACTAGCGTTCCAGCCCTACGAGCAGTACTTC	CASSRGLAFQPYEQYF
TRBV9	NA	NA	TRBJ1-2	TGTGCCAGCAGCGGAAACAGCTATGGCTACACCTTC	CASSGNSYGYTF
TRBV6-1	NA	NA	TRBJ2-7	TGTGCCAGCAGTGAAGCGGCCCAGTGGGAGTATCTGGGCGAGCAGTACTTC	CASSEAAQWEYLGEQYF
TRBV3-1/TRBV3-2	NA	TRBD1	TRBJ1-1	TGTGCCAGCAGCCCCCGACAGGGGGGCACTGAAGCTTTCTTT	CASSPRQGGTEAFF
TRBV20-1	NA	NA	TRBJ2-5	TGCAGTGCTAGAGATCAACGGAGCGAGAACTTC	CSARDQRSENF
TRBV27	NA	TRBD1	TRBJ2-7	TGTGCCAGCAGTACGGGACAGGGATACGAGCAGTACTTC	CASSTGQGYEQYF
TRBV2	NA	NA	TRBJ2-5	TGTGCCAGCAGAGGGGACTCAGGTGGGCAAGAGACCCAGTACTTC	CASRGDSGGQETQYF
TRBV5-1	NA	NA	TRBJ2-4	TGCGCCAGCAGCTTGGAGGCCCAGGGGATTCAGTACTTC	CASSLEAQGIQYF
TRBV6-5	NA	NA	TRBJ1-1	TGTGCCAGCAGTTACCGGGGGGCCTCAATTGAAGCTTTCTTT	CASSYRGASIEAFF
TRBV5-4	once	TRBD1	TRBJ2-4	TGTGCCAGCAGCTTTGACAGGGGGAAAAACATTCAGTACTTC	CASSFDRGKNIQYF
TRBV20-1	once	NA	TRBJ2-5	TGCAGTGCTAGCCCCGGGAAGCCCCAGTACTTC	CSASPGKPQYF
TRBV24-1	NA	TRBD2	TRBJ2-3	TGTGCCACCAGTGATTCGACTAGCGGGGGAACCACAGATACGCAGTATTTT	CATSDSTSGGTTDTQYF
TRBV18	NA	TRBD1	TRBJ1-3	TGTGCCAGCTCACAGGGACAGGGGGTCTCTGGAAACACCATATATTTT	CASSQGQGVSGNTIYF
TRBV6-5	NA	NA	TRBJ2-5	TGTGCCGGGAGTCCCCCGGGGGCCCAGTACTTC	CAGSPPGAQYF
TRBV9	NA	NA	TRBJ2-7	TGTGCCAGCAGCGTCAACCCCGGGGACGAGCAGTACTTC	CASSVNPGDEQYF
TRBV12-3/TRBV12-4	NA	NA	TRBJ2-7	TGTGCCAGCAATGCAGAGGGGGCGCGGGGGCAGTACTTC	CASNAEGARGQYF
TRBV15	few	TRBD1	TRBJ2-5	TGTGCCACCAGCAAAGACAGGGGGGATGAGACCCAGTACTTC	CATSKDRGDETQYF
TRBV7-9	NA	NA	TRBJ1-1	TGTGCCAGCAGCTGGCGGGGGGACACTGAAGCTTTCTTT	CASSWRGDTEAFF
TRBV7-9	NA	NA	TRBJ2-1	TGTGCCAGCAGTCTTACTCCTACGTACAATGAGCAGTTCTTC	CASSLTPTYNEQFF
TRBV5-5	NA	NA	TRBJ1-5	TGTGCCAGCAGCTTTGAACAGTACCAGCCCCAGCATTTT	CASSFEQYQPQHF
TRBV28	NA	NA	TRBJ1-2	TGTGCCAGCAGTTTGGACTGGGGTCGGGGGGGTGGCTACACCTTC	CASSLDWGRGGGYTF
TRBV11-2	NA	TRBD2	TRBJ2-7	TGTGCCAGCAGCTTAGGTAGCGGGCCGTCCTACGAGCAGTACTTC	CASSLGSGPSYEQYF